This T cell receptor beta chain is from a study of spatial heterogeneity in lung cancer (dated by TCRdb to the late 2010s). The study in broad terms: Samples were obtained from 65 to 90 patients with early-stage, untreated non-small cell lung cancer from the lung TRACERx cohort. Follow-up PBMC samples were sequenced whenever available, and the median time to follow-up was roughly 22 months after resection. Beta-chain transcripts were consistently detected in greater numbers than alpha-chain transcripts, which likely reflects a higher abundance of beta-chain transcripts. In the raw uncorrected reads, each unique combination of TCR and UMI appeared more than ten times on average. The study quantitatively compared TCR alpha and beta repertoires across multiple tumor regions, matched nontumor lung and blood in non-small cell lung cancer. The study linked features of the TCR repertoire to counts of nonsynonymous mutations, which were determined by whole-exome sequencing of tumor tissue. Both alpha and beta chains were TCR-sequenced in 210 or so tumor regions, about 64 matched nontumor lung samples and around 50 PBMC samples obtained at surgery. Points the paper makes about the study in general: Additional single-cell paired TCR alpha and beta sequencing was considered necessary to confirm, at a functional level, the hypothesis that regional TCRs recognize regional mutations. Only approximately 13 patients were included in the comparisons of baseline and follow-up blood repertoires. Ubiquitous expanded tumor TCRs showed up in blood more often at tumor resection than at routine follow-up.

Note on this clonotype: Its antigen is unknown. Base qualities were left out, and no much larger clone turns up one base away.

Library prep was done by 5' RACE. The listed sequencing device is NextSeq 500. To allow correction of PCR and sequencing errors, the TCR library protocol tagged every TCR cDNA molecule with a unique molecular identifier. On the study's bioinformatics: Decombinator tools were used for TCR identification, UMI-based error correction and CDR3 extraction. Expanded TCRs were defined as those above a frequency of 2 per 1,000, corresponding to the top 1% of the tumor frequency distribution. Each repertoire was subsampled 100 times to 5,000 TCRs, after which Renyi diversity was computed with the R vegan package. CDR3 similarity networks were built from amino acid triplet string-kernel similarity, connecting CDR3s with pairwise similarity above 0.82. TCRdb reanalyzed the raw reads on its own, using fastp at Q25 for trimming and MiXCR for clone calling, and kept in-frame beta chains. CDR3 protein duplicates are merged, each entry listing the most common genes and DNA. It is TCRdb's table, rather than the study itself, that gives the V and J calls and clone size. The sample table contains under 150,000 distinct CDR3 sequences; only one count was recorded for more than 10% of them. The ten largest clones take up 15% to 20% of the sample.

Trimming costs V 2 bases and J 1 base, and their ends lie 12 bases apart. The CDR3 measures 16 amino acids from cysteine to phenylalanine. The CDR3 DNA has 48 bases and is translated from base 1. CDR1 is given as SGHTA and CDR2 as FQGNSA, both from the germline V gene. The time point label for this specimen denotes: blood at routine non-recurrence follow-up after resection. For TCR sequencing, whole RNA was extracted from tumor and nontumor lung tissue, or from cryopreserved PBMC samples, and no cell sorting was done. Only patients with enough RNA available from two or more tumor regions were chosen for TCR sequencing.

The starting material was PBMCs, obtained at follow-up. This chain is built from TRBV7-2 and TRBJ1-5, and TRBD1 may be the D gene, going by 5 matching bases. This sequence was found in a male donor with early-stage non-small cell lung cancer. The nucleotide sequence reads as follows: TGTGCCAGCAGCTTAAGGCTAACAGGAAGCAATCAGCCCCAGCATTTT. Its coded protein is CASSLRLTGSNQPQHF.